This T cell receptor beta chain was obtained from a study of T cells in Graves' hyperthyroidism and ophthalmopathy. Newly diagnosed hyperthyroidism, duration under 2 months, in patients aged 18 to 65. V dropped 6 bases and J dropped 5 bases, with 16 bases sitting between them. Germline CDR1 and CDR2: MNHNS and SASEGT. The CDR3 totals 15 residues. Researchers amplified the TCR beta CDR3 regions from RNA transcripts. Using the HTBI primer set, a first-round RT-PCR was run on the TCR CDR3. Each CDR3 protein is one row after TCRdb ran MiXCR on the multiplex PCR reads. Among around 600,000 distinct CDR3 sequences, less than 20% were seen once, and the ten largest hold around 7.3%.

The receptor was isolated from a woman between 25 and 40 years old with Graves' hyperthyroidism. What was sequenced was blood. V gene TRBV6-1 combines with J gene TRBJ1-4; D ambiguous. CDR3 loop: CASSRNRATNEKLFF. The CDR3 DNA reads TGTGCCAGCAGCAGAAACCGGGCCACAAATGAAAAACTGTTTTTT.